The text below deals with one T cell receptor (beta chain). This sample was taken from a study of blood T cell repertoires in COVID-19. Repertoires were generated with immunoSEQ multiplex PCR, while TCRdb's copy carries only in-frame clones and drops some. The table lists roughly 53,000 clones, 80% to 90% of them singletons. This sequence was found in an elderly man with acute or convalescent COVID-19. The specimen was peripheral blood.

CDR3: CASSLTGLDYNEQFF. CDR3 in DNA: TGTGCCAGCAGCTTGACAGGACTAGATTACAATGAGCAGTTCTTC. This rearrangement joins TRBV7-2 to TRBJ2-1; D may be TRBD2 (7 bases). Germline loops: CDR1 SGHTA, CDR2 FQGNSA. The length of the CDR3 is 15 residues. Deletions cut 3 bases from V and 4 bases from J, with 13 bases between.